The rows below give T cell receptor beta chains drawn from one sample of a study of blood T cell repertoires in COVID-19. The data were produced by immunoSEQ multiplex PCR, yet TCRdb's version contains in-frame clones alone and is incomplete. The sample includes tens of thousands of clones, just under 90% seen only once; the top ten take approximately 6.8%. The sequencing sample was made of peripheral blood. These receptors were obtained from a woman older than 75 with active COVID-19. Each CDR3 is given with its conserved first and last residue. Fields, in order: V gene, D gene, J gene, clone size, CDR3 DNA, CDR3 protein. A D gene is named only where the DNA matches it firmly. Clone size is stated in some rows and not others, as once, few, many or a class when expanded.

TRBV7-2	NA	TRBJ2-7	NA	TGTGCCAGCAGCTTAGCGCGTGTCGGGGGAGACCTCTCCTACGAGCAGTACTTC	CASSLARVGGDLSYEQYF
TRBV7-3	TRBD2	TRBJ2-3	NA	TGTGCCAGCAGCTTCTGGGGGGGACTCACAGATACGCAGTATTTT	CASSFWGGLTDTQYF
TRBV21-1	NA	TRBJ2-7	NA	TGTGCCAGCAGCAATGACAGAGCCAACCAGACCAACTACGAGCAGTACTTC	CASSNDRANQTNYEQYF
TRBV28	TRBD1	TRBJ2-7	NA	TGTGCCAGCAAAACAGGGGGCGTCGAGCAGTACTTC	CASKTGGVEQYF
TRBV29-1	TRBD1	TRBJ2-3	NA	TGCAGCGTTGGGGGCCCGTTGGGCCGGGGACAGGCCACAGATACGCAGTATTTT	CSVGGPLGRGQATDTQYF
TRBV18	NA	TRBJ2-4	NA	TGTGCCAGCTCACCCGAGCTAGCCAAAAACATTCAGTACTTC	CASSPELAKNIQYF
TRBV5-4	TRBD2	TRBJ2-1	once	TGTGCCAGCAGCAAGGGACTAGCGTTATTCTTC	CASSKGLALFF
TRBV3-1/TRBV3-2	NA	TRBJ1-1	NA	TGTGCCAGCAGCCAAACGACAGGTCCAGCTTTCTTT	CASSQTTGPAFF
TRBV10-3	NA	TRBJ2-7	NA	TGTGCCATCAGTCCAGGGGCTCCGGCCTACGAGCAGTACTTC	CAISPGAPAYEQYF
TRBV5-4	TRBD1	TRBJ1-1	NA	TGTGCCAGCAGCGGGACAGTGAACACTGAAGCTTTCTTT	CASSGTVNTEAFF
TRBV2	NA	TRBJ1-1	NA	TGTGCCAGCAGTGAGAGAGGGGGGAACACTGAAGCTTTCTTT	CASSERGGNTEAFF
TRBV7-9	TRBD1	TRBJ1-1	NA	TGTGCCAGCAGCGTCTCGACAGGGGTGGGCACTGAAGCTTTCTTT	CASSVSTGVGTEAFF
TRBV7-8	TRBD2	TRBJ2-3	NA	TGTGCCAGCAGCTTAGCAGCGGGAGGGCCAATAGATACGCAGTATTTT	CASSLAAGGPIDTQYF
TRBV18	NA	TRBJ1-1	once	TGTGCCAGCTCACCACCGGCCAACTTGAGAGGAGCTTTCTTT	CASSPPANLRGAFF
TRBV11-1	NA	TRBJ2-7	few	TGTGCCAGCAGCTTATATGAGGGTTCCTACGAGCAGTACTTC	CASSLYEGSYEQYF
TRBV18	NA	TRBJ2-7	NA	TGTGCCAGCTCACCACGAGTTTCCGGACTCCGGGTTCAAGAGCAGTACTTC	CASSPRVSGLRVQEQYF
TRBV28	NA	TRBJ2-2	NA	TGTGCCAGCAGTTTAGGGTTGCTAGCGAGGAGGTCCGGGGAGCTGTTTTTT	CASSLGLLARRSGELFF
TRBV7-2	TRBD2	TRBJ2-7	NA	TGTGCCAGCAGCTTAGTTCCTCCTCTAGCGGCCGTTACCTACGAGCAGTACTTC	CASSLVPPLAAVTYEQYF
TRBV5-1	NA	TRBJ2-1	NA	TGCGCCAGCAGCCTTGTTGTCCCATCCCTAGCGACCTCCTACAATGAGCAGTTCTTC	CASSLVVPSLATSYNEQFF
TRBV19	NA	TRBJ2-2	NA	TGTGCCAGTAGTATAAGGGGAACCGGGGAGCTGTTTTTT	CASSIRGTGELFF
TRBV7-9	NA	TRBJ2-4	NA	TGTGCCAGCAGCTTAGGAGGGCCCCAAAACATTCAGTACTTC	CASSLGGPQNIQYF
TRBV6-5	NA	TRBJ2-7	NA	TGTGCCAGCAGTTACTCCGGGACTTTTACCTACGAGCAGTACTTC	CASSYSGTFTYEQYF
TRBV14	TRBD1	TRBJ2-3	NA	TGTGCCAGCAGCTATACAAGGAGACAGGGGCGAGATACGCAGTATTTT	CASSYTRRQGRDTQYF
TRBV6-2/TRBV6-3	TRBD2	TRBJ2-7	NA	TGTGCCAGCAGCCCCGGGACTAGCGGACCTTCCTACGAGCAGTACTTC	CASSPGTSGPSYEQYF
TRBV14	NA	TRBJ2-2	once	TGTGCCAGCAGCCAATTCACAGGGATTGCGGCCAACACCGGGGAGCTGTTTTTT	CASSQFTGIAANTGELFF
TRBV19	NA	TRBJ1-4	NA	TGTGCCAGTAGTATCGGAAGGTCGGTGGAGAATGAAAAACTGTTTTTT	CASSIGRSVENEKLFF
TRBV15	TRBD1	TRBJ1-4	NA	TGTGCCACCAGCGTCCAACAGGGGGTTCAAGAAAAACTGTTTTTT	CATSVQQGVQEKLFF
TRBV4-1	TRBD1	TRBJ2-3	NA	TGCGCCAGCAGCCAAAGCGGGACAGGGGGTCAAGATACGCAGTATTTT	CASSQSGTGGQDTQYF
TRBV19	NA	TRBJ2-1	NA	TGTGCCAGTAGTACCGGACAGCGGAGCTACAATGAGCAGTTCTTC	CASSTGQRSYNEQFF
TRBV11-2	NA	TRBJ2-3	NA	TGTGCCAGCAGCTCCTGGGGAGAAGGCACAGATACGCAGTATTTT	CASSSWGEGTDTQYF
TRBV15	NA	TRBJ1-1	NA	TGTGCCACCAGCACGGGCCCCGGGGGTGAAGCTTTCTTT	CATSTGPGGEAFF
TRBV6-2/TRBV6-3	TRBD2	TRBJ2-7	NA	TGTGCCAGCAGCCCCAGGACTAGTTTGCACGAGCAGTACTTC	CASSPRTSLHEQYF
TRBV5-1	TRBD2	TRBJ2-1	NA	TGCGCCAGCAGTCCGGGACTAGCGGGAGAAGGTGAGCAGTTCTTC	CASSPGLAGEGEQFF
TRBV7-2	NA	TRBJ2-1	NA	TGTGCCAGCAGCTTAAATGGTGGGAGTTTGGGTGAGCAGTTCTTC	CASSLNGGSLGEQFF
TRBV7-8	NA	TRBJ1-4	NA	TGTGCCAGCAGCTTAGAACAGCTTAATGAAAAACTGTTTTTT	CASSLEQLNEKLFF
TRBV14	TRBD2	TRBJ2-2	NA	TGTGCCAGCAGCCCCGGGACTACTTACACCGGGGAGCTGTTTTTT	CASSPGTTYTGELFF
TRBV6-2/TRBV6-3	NA	TRBJ2-5	NA	TGTGCCAGCAGTTACTCCCTTGTCCCAGGGGCCCAAGAGACCCAGTACTTC	CASSYSLVPGAQETQYF
TRBV6-2/TRBV6-3	NA	TRBJ1-5	NA	TGTGCCAGCAGTTACACGCTCCAGGGCCACCAGCCCCAGCATTTT	CASSYTLQGHQPQHF
TRBV25-1	NA	TRBJ2-5	once	TGTGCCAGCAGTGAGGGGGCGCGGGAGACCCAGTACTTC	CASSEGARETQYF
TRBV5-6	NA	TRBJ2-1	NA	TGTGCCAGCAGCTTGGATGTGGGGGGGCTCTACAATGAGCAGTTCTTC	CASSLDVGGLYNEQFF
TRBV3-1/TRBV3-2	NA	TRBJ2-5	once	TGTGCCAGCAGCCAATGGCAGGGCAGCAGGGAGACCCAGTACTTC	CASSQWQGSRETQYF
TRBV3-1/TRBV3-2	TRBD2	TRBJ2-2	NA	TGTGCCACAGCGGGGATGGGAACCGGGGAGCTGTTTTTT	CATAGMGTGELFF
TRBV28	TRBD2	TRBJ2-7	once	TGTGCCAGCAGTTTTAGCGGGAGCTCCTACGAGCAGTACTTC	CASSFSGSSYEQYF
TRBV4-2	NA	TRBJ1-2	NA	TGTGCCAGCAGCCACGTCGGGGGGGACTATGGCTACACCTTC	CASSHVGGDYGYTF
TRBV28	NA	TRBJ2-5	NA	TGTGCCAGCAGTTTTCCGGGATACGAGGAGACCCAGTACTTC	CASSFPGYEETQYF
TRBV7-3	TRBD1	TRBJ1-1	NA	TGTGCCAGCAGCTTAACAGTGGGGACAGGGAACACTGAAGCTTTCTTT	CASSLTVGTGNTEAFF
TRBV5-4	NA	TRBJ2-5	few	TGTGCCAGCAGCTTGGGCACTATACTCCAAGAGACCCAGTACTTC	CASSLGTILQETQYF
TRBV7-2	NA	TRBJ2-1	once	TGTGCCAGCAGCCCCCAGGTGTCGTACAATGAGCAGTTCTTC	CASSPQVSYNEQFF
TRBV4-1	NA	TRBJ2-7	NA	TGCGCCAGCAGCCAAGTGAGCGGCGCCGATCCCTACGAGCAGTACTTC	CASSQVSGADPYEQYF
TRBV7-2	TRBD1	TRBJ1-4	NA	TGTGCCAGCAGCTTAGTAAGGACAGGGACAAATGAAAAACTGTTTTTT	CASSLVRTGTNEKLFF
TRBV28	TRBD2	TRBJ2-7	NA	TGTGCCAGCAGTACCATAGCGGGAAGGAAGTCCTACGAGCAGTACTTC	CASSTIAGRKSYEQYF
TRBV10-3	NA	TRBJ1-4	NA	TGTGCCATCAGTGAGGCCAGGACTGGGGTACGTGAAAAACTGTTTTTT	CAISEARTGVREKLFF
TRBV4-3	NA	TRBJ2-7	NA	TGCGCCAGCAGCCAAGAAGAGGGCAGTACCTACGAGCAGTACTTC	CASSQEEGSTYEQYF
TRBV7-2	NA	TRBJ2-7	NA	TGTGCCAGCAGGGTCGGCGGCGGTGCCTACGAGCAGTACTTC	CASRVGGGAYEQYF
TRBV5-1	TRBD1	TRBJ2-1	NA	TGCGCCAGCAGCTTGACAGGGGGTAGATCCTACAATGAGCAGTTCTTC	CASSLTGGRSYNEQFF
TRBV11-2	NA	TRBJ1-1	NA	TGTGCCAGCACTCTATCCTGGTCGAGAAACACTGAAGCTTTCTTT	CASTLSWSRNTEAFF
TRBV4-3	TRBD2	TRBJ2-2	NA	TGCGCCAGCAGCCAAGGGGTTCTAGCGGGAACGACCGGGGAGCTGTTTTTT	CASSQGVLAGTTGELFF
TRBV19	NA	TRBJ1-5	few	TGTGCCAGTAGTATTTCAGGGAATTTCAAGCCCCAGCATTTT	CASSISGNFKPQHF